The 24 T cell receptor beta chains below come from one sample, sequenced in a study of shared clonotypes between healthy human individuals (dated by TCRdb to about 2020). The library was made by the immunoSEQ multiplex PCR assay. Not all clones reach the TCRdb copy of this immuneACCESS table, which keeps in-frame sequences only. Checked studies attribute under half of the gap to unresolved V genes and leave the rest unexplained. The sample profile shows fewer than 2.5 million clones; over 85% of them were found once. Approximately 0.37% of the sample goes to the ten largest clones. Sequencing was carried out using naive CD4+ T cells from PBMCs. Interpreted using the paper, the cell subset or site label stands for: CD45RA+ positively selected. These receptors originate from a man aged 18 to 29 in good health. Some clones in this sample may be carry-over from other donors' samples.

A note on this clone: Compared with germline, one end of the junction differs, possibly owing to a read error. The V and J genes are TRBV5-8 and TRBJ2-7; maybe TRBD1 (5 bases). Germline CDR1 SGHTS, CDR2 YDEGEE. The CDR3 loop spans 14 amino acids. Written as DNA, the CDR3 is TGTGCCAGCAGCCCGGACCCCAGGGCGGCAATTCATCCCTTC. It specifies CASSPDPRAAIHPF.

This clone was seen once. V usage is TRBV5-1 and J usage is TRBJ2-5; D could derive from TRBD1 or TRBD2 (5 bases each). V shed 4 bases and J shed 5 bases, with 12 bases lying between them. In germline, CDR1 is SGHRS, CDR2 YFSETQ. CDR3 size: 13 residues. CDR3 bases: TGCGCCAGCAGCCCAATGAGGGGTGAGACCCAGTACTTC. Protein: CASSPMRGETQYF.

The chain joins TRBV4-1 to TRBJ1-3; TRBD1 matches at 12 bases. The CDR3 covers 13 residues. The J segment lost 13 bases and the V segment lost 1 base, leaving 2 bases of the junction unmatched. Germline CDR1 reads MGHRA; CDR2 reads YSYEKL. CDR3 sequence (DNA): TGCGCCAGCAGCCAAGGGGACAGGGGGCCTATATATTTT. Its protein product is CASSQGDRGPIYF.

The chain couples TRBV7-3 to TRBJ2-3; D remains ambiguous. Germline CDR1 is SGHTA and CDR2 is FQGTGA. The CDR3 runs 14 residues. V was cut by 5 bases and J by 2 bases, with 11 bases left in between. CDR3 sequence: CASSAGRLTDTQYF. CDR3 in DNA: TGTGCCAGCAGCGCCGGCAGACTCACAGATACGCAGTATTTT.

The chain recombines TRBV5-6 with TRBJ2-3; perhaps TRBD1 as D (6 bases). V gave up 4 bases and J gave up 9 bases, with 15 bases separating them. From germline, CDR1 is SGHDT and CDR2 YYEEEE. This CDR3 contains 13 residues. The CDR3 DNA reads TGTGCCAGCAGCCAGGGGCCCAGTAAGACGCAGTATTTT. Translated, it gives CASSQGPSKTQYF.

The CDR3 region has the DNA TGCGCCAGCAGCGCAAGACAGGGCCCGGAGTACTTC. Protein product: CASSARQGPEYF. V and J are TRBV5-1 and TRBJ2-5; 7 bases fit TRBD1. There are 12 residues in the CDR3. In germline, CDR1 is SGHRS, CDR2 YFSETQ. The trim removed 4 bases at V and 12 bases at J, leaving 9 bases unmatched.

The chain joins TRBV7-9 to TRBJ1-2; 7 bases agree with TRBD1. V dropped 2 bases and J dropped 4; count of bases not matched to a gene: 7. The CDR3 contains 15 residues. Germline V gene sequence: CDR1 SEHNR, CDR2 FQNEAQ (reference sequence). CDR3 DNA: TGTGCCAGCAGCTTAACGGCAGGGGGTATCTATGGCTACACCTTC. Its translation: CASSLTAGGIYGYTF.

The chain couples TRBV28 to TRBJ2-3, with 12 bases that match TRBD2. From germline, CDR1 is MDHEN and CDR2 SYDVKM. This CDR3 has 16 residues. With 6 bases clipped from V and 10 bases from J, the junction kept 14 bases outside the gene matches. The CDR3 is CASRQPGLAGRRSQYF. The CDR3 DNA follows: TGTGCCAGCAGACAGCCGGGACTAGCGGGTCGGCGGTCGCAGTATTTT.

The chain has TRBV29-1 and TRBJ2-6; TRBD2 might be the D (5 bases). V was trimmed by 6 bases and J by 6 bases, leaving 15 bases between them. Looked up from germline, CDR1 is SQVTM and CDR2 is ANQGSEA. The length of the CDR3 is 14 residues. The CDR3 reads CSVAGNYQANVLTF. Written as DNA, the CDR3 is TGCAGCGTCGCCGGGAACTATCAGGCCAACGTCCTGACTTTC.

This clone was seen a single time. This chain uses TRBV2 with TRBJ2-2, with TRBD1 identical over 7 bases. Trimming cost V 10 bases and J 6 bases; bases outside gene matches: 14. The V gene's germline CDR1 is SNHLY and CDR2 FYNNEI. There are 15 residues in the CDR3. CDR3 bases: TGTGCCACCGGGACAGAGGTTCTAGGGGCCGGGGAGCTGTTTTTT. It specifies CATGTEVLGAGELFF.

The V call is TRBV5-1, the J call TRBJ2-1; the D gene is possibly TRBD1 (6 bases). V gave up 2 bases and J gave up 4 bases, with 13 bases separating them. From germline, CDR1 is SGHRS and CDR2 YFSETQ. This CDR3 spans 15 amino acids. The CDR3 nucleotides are TGCGCCAGCAGCTTCACCCAGGGGATTTACAATGAGCAGTTCTTC. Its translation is CASSFTQGIYNEQFF. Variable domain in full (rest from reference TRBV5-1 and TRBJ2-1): KAGVTQTPRYLIKTRGQQVTLSCSPISGHRSVSWYQQTPGQGLQFLFEYFSETQRNKGNFPGRFSGRQFSNSRSEMNVSTLELGDSALYLCASSFTQGIYNEQFFGPGTRLTVL.

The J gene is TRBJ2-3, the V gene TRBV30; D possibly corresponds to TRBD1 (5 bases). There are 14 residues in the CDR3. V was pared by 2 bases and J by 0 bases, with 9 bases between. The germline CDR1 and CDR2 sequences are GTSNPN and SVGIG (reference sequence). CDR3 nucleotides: TGTGCCTGGAGTCAGGGAATTAGCACAGATACGCAGTATTTT. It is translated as CAWSQGISTDTQYF.

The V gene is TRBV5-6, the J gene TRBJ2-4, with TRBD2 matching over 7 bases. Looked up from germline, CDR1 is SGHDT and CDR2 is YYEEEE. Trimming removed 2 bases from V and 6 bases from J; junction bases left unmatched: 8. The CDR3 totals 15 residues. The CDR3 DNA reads TGTGCCAGCAGCTTTCGCGGGAGTAGAGGAAACATTCAGTACTTC. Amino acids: CASSFRGSRGNIQYF.

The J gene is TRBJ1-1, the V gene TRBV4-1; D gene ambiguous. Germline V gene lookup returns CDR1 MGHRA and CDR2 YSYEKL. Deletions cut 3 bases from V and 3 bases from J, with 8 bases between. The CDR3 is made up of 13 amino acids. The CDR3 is CASSHQSYTEAFF. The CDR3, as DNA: TGCGCCAGCAGCCACCAGAGCTACACTGAAGCTTTCTTT.

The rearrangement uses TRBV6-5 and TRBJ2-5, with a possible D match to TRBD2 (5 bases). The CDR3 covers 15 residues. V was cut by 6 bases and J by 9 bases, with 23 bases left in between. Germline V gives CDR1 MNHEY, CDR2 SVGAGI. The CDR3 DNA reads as TGTGCCAGCAGCCCCAACTCCCGAGGGTCGTGGGCCCAGTACTTC. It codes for CASSPNSRGSWAQYF.

CDR3 in amino acids: CATSRDIGLQSSYNEQFF. DNA of the CDR3: TGTGCCACCAGCAGAGATATTGGCTTACAGAGCTCCTACAATGAGCAGTTCTTC. V gene TRBV15 combines with J gene TRBJ2-1; D is uncertain. Germline lookup yields CDR1 LNHNV and CDR2 YYDKDF (reference sequence). Trimming took 0 bases from V and 0 from J, leaving 15 bases between them. The CDR3 is 18 residues long.

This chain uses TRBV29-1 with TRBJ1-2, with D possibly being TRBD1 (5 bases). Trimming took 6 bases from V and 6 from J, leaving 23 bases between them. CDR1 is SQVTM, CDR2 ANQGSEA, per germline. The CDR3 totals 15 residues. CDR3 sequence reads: CSVENGALGGNGYTF. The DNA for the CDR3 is TGCAGCGTCGAGAACGGGGCCCTGGGGGGAAATGGCTACACCTTC.

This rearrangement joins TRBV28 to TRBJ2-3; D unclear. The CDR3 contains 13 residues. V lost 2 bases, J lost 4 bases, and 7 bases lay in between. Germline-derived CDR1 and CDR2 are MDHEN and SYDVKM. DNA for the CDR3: TGTGCCAGCAGTTTAAATAGAGCAGATACGCAGTATTTT. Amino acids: CASSLNRADTQYF.

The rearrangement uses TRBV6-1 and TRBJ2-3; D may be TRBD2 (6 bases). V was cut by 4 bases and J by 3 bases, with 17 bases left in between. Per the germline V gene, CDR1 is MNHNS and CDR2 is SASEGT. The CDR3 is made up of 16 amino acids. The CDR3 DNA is TGTGCCAGCAGTGCGCCCCGACTAGTAGGGACAGATACGCAGTATTTT. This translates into CASSAPRLVGTDTQYF.

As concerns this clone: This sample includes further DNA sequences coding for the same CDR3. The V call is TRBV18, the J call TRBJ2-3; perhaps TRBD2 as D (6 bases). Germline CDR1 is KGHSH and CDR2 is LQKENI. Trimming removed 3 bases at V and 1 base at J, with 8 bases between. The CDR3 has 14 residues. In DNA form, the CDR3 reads TGTGCCAGCTCACCCGGGAGACGCACAGATACGCAGTATTTT. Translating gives CASSPGRRTDTQYF.

The CDR3 nucleotides are TGTGCCAGCAGCTTAAGTAGGGAAAACATTCAGTACTTC. Residues: CASSLSRENIQYF. The chain links TRBV7-2 to TRBJ2-4; D not resolved. CDR1 and CDR2 (germline): SGHTA, FQGNSA. This CDR3 spans 13 amino acids. V was cut by 2 bases and J by 5 bases, with 7 bases left in between.

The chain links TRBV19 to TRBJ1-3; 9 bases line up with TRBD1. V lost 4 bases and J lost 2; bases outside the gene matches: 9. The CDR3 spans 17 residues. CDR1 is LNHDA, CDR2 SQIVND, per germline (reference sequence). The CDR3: CASSTGNRGLTGNTIYF. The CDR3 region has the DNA TGTGCCAGTAGTACCGGTAACAGGGGGCTAACTGGAAACACCATATATTTT.

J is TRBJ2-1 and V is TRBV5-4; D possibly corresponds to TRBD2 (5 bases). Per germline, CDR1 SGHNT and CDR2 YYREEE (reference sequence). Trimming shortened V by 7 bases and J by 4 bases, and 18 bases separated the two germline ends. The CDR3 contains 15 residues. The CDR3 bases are TGTGCCAGCGGGAAATGGGCTAGCCTATACAATGAGCAGTTCTTC. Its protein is CASGKWASLYNEQFF.

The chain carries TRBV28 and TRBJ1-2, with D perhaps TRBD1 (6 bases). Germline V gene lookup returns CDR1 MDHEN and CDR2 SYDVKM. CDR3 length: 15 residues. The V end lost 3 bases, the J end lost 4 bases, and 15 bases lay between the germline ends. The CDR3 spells CASSLGDIGVYGYTF. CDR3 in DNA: TGTGCCAGCAGTTTGGGGGACATCGGGGTCTATGGCTACACCTTC.